This entry is about one TCR delta chain. The sample has other DNA sequences that encode this CDR3 too. The data are from a study of gamma-delta chains in newborns, infants, children. Study context: Microbial exposure reportedly drives polyclonal innate γδ T cell expansion after birth.

TCRdb applied CATT to the reads for clone calling. The sample yields about 7,500 delta-chain clones, around 2% seen once. CDR3 length: 19 residues. In germline, CDR1 is GEAIGNYY, CDR2 EKD. V gave up 0 bases and J gave up 0 bases; unmatched junction bases: 7. Sequencing used blood. The receptor was derived from a child who was a newborn, infant or young child, either healthy, febrile or measles-vaccinated (not recorded which). The rearrangement joins TRDV2 to TRDJ3, with 7 positions matching TRDD3. In DNA form, the CDR3 reads TGTGCCTGTGACACCGGGGGATCCGCTATCTCCTGGGACACCCGACAGATGTTTTTC. Translated, it gives CACDTGGSAISWDTRQMFF.